This record looks at one T cell receptor (beta chain) sequence and its context. Repertoires were generated with immunoSEQ multiplex PCR, while TCRdb's copy carries only in-frame clones and drops some. Of roughly 500,000 clones listed, about 91% were seen once; the top ten hold around 0.95%. This sample was included in a study of blood T cell repertoires in COVID-19. The wider study: The analysed material was cDNA or gDNA that came from T cells, B-cell-depleted T cells, or PBMCs.

This CDR3 is 15 amino acids long. Germline trimming cut 2 bases from V and 1 base from J; bases unmatched to any gene: 4. CDR1 and CDR2 from the germline V gene are MNHEY and SVGAGI. The chain uses TRBV6-5 and TRBJ1-2; 7 bases fit TRBD1. The clonotype was recovered from a man aged 18 to 30 with COVID-19, enrolled during active disease. The sample consisted of peripheral blood. CDR3: CASSYGGQNNYGYTF. The CDR3 DNA reads as TGTGCCAGCAGTTACGGGGGACAGAATAACTATGGCTACACCTTC.